The 14 T cell receptor beta chains given below trace back to one sample, sequenced in a study of cytomegalovirus exposure and HLA in healthy donors. Amplification used 60 Vbeta primers and 13 Jbeta primers. Sequencing used immunoSEQ multiplex PCR; TCRdb keeps in-frame clones, though not all of them. The specimen's table records 130,000 or so clones. Sequenced sample: PBMCs. The receptors were sampled from a woman between 35 and 50 years old in good health and CMV-seronegative.

The chain has TRBV27 and TRBJ2-1; D gene uncertain. Germline V lookup: CDR1 MNHEY, CDR2 SMNVEV (reference sequence). CDR3 size: 15 residues. V lost 6 bases and J lost 0, with 12 bases in between. CDR3 protein: CASRFGSFSYNEQFF. CDR3 DNA sequence: TGTGCCAGCAGATTTGGCAGTTTCTCCTACAATGAGCAGTTCTTC.

V usage is TRBV6-5 and J usage is TRBJ1-1, with no clear D. Germline CDR1 is MNHEY and CDR2 is SVGAGI. CDR3 size: 11 residues. The V end lost 2 bases, the J end lost 5 bases, and 3 bases lay between the germline ends. CDR3 DNA: TGTGCCAGCAGTTACGAGACTGAAGCTTTCTTT. Protein sequence: CASSYETEAFF.

This rearrangement joins TRBV5-1 to TRBJ1-4; 8 bases line up with TRBD1. This CDR3 region has 16 residues. Germline V gene sequence: CDR1 SGHRS, CDR2 YFSETQ. V lost 4 bases, J lost 6 bases, and 11 bases stayed unmatched. CDR3 DNA: TGCGCCAGCAGCATGGCCCCGCCGGGACAGGATGAAAAACTGTTTTTT. Amino acid sequence: CASSMAPPGQDEKLFF.

The CDR3 nucleotides are TGTGCCAGCAGCCCCGGGGGGATTCCTTCACCCCTCCACTTT. Translating gives CASSPGGIPSPLHF. The chain recombines TRBV6-5 with TRBJ1-6; tentatively, D is TRBD1 (5 bases). The CDR3 has 14 residues. The V end lost 6 bases, the J end lost 9 bases, and 15 bases lay between the germline ends. From germline, CDR1 is MNHEY and CDR2 SVGAGI.

The chain uses TRBV6-1 and TRBJ2-5, with 11 nucleotides matching TRBD2. With 4 bases clipped from V and 1 base from J, the junction kept 5 bases outside the gene matches. The germline CDR1 and CDR2 sequences are MNHNS and SASEGT. The CDR3 totals 16 residues. The CDR3 bases are TGTGCCAGCAGTGTTGTCCTAGCGGGGGGCCAAGAGACCCAGTACTTC. This encodes CASSVVLAGGQETQYF.

V and J are TRBV6-5 and TRBJ2-5; TRBD2 matches 7 bases. Germline trimming cut 0 bases from V and 11 bases from J; bases unmatched to any gene: 15. The CDR3 is 16 residues long. Germline CDR1 reads MNHEY; CDR2 reads SVGAGI. The CDR3 DNA sequence: TGTGCCAGCAGTTACTCTAGCGGGTCCCTACGCGGGGAGCAGTACTTC. Translation: CASSYSSGSLRGEQYF.

The V and J genes are TRBV2 and TRBJ1-1; the D is unclear. The germline V and J ends were trimmed by 5 bases and 2 bases, with 9 bases remaining between them. Germline V gives CDR1 SNHLY, CDR2 FYNNEI. The CDR3 length is 13 residues. The CDR3 region is CASSIQLNTEAFF. The CDR3 nucleotides read TGTGCCAGCAGTATACAGTTAAACACTGAAGCTTTCTTT. The whole variable domain, filled in from reference TRBV2 and TRBJ1-1, reads EPEVTQTPSHQVTQMGQEVILRCVPISNHLYFYWYRQILGQKVEFLVSFYNNEISEKSEIFDDQFSVERPDGSNFTLKIRSTKLEDSAMYFCASSIQLNTEAFFGQGTRLTVV.

The chain is built from TRBV11-2 and TRBJ1-1; maybe TRBD1 (5 bases). The V gene lost 5 bases and the J gene lost 1 base, with 11 bases spanning the gap. Germline V CDR1 and CDR2: SGHAT, FQNNGV. The CDR3 extends over 14 amino acids. CDR3 DNA sequence: TGTGCCAGCAGCCGACTGGGGGGGAACACTGAAGCTTTCTTT. It translates to CASSRLGGNTEAFF.

The J gene is TRBJ1-2, the V gene TRBV10-3, with a tentative D call TRBD1 (5 bases). Germline CDR1 and CDR2: ENHRY and SYGVKD. The CDR3 extends over 14 amino acids. Trimming pared 4 bases from V and 2 bases from J, leaving 11 bases between. CDR3 amino acids: CAISVTGANYGYTF. CDR3 sequence (DNA): TGTGCCATCAGTGTAACAGGTGCGAACTATGGCTACACCTTC.

The chain links TRBV7-2 to TRBJ1-4; 9 nucleotides agree with TRBD1. The CDR3 runs 16 residues. Per the germline V gene, CDR1 is SGHTA and CDR2 is FQGNSA. V lost 5 bases to trimming and J lost 7 bases; unmatched junction nucleotides: 11. The CDR3 sequence is CASSDIRGQGIEKLFF. The CDR3 region has the DNA TGTGCCAGCAGCGATATAAGGGGACAGGGAATTGAAAAACTGTTTTTT.

The chain couples TRBV27 to TRBJ2-1; weak D call: TRBD2 (6 bases). This CDR3 contains 15 residues. In germline, CDR1 is MNHEY, CDR2 SMNVEV (reference sequence). Trimming left V 2 bases short and J 7 bases short, with 15 bases between. The CDR3 coding sequence is TGTGCCAGCAGTTTAGGGAGCGGGCAGCTAAATGAGCAGTTCTTC. Protein sequence: CASSLGSGQLNEQFF.

Comments on this clone: The same CDR3 can be traced to other DNA sequences in this sample. The V and J genes are TRBV7-2 and TRBJ2-3; D remains unclear. Trimming removed 2 bases from V and 6 bases from J, with 3 bases in between. The germline V gene has CDR1 SGHTA and CDR2 FQGNSA. CDR3 size: 11 residues. CDR3 bases: TGTGCCAGCAGCTTACAGGATACGCAGTATTTT. Protein: CASSLQDTQYF.

The chain combines TRBV7-3 with TRBJ2-5, with a possible D match to TRBD2 (6 bases). The CDR3 has 17 residues. The V end lost 0 bases, the J end lost 7 bases, and 21 bases lay between the germline ends. Germline V gene data show CDR1 as SGHTA and CDR2 as FQGTGA. DNA of the CDR3: TGTGCCAGCAGCTTAACCTCGGAGGGACTCCGGACGAGGACCCAGTACTTC. It is translated as CASSLTSEGLRTRTQYF.

The genes are TRBV5-1 and TRBJ2-2; 9 positions agree with TRBD2. Germline loops: CDR1 SGHRS, CDR2 YFSETQ. CDR3 size: 16 residues. With 10 bases clipped from V and 5 bases from J, the junction kept 15 bases outside the gene matches. The CDR3 DNA reads TGCGCCGCGGGCCTAATAGCGGGGGCCACTACCGGGGAGCTGTTTTTT. It yields the protein CAAGLIAGATTGELFF. Supplemented by reference TRBV5-1 and TRBJ2-2, the full variable domain reads KAGVTQTPRYLIKTRGQQVTLSCSPISGHRSVSWYQQTPGQGLQFLFEYFSETQRNKGNFPGRFSGRQFSNSRSEMNVSTLELGDSALYLCAAGLIAGATTGELFFGEGSRLTVL.